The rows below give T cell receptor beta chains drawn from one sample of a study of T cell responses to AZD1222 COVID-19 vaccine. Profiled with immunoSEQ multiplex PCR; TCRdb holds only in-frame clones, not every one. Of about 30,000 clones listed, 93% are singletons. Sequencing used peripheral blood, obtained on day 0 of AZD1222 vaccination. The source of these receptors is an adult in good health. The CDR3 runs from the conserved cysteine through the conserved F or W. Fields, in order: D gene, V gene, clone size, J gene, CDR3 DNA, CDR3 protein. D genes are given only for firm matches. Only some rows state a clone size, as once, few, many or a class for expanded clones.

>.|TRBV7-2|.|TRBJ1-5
TGTGCCAGCAGGGGAGGGGGAAGCAATCAGCCCCAGCATTTT
CASRGGGSNQPQHF
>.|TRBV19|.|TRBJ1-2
TGTGCCAGTAGTGTCGGGACTCATGGCTATGGCTACACCTTC
CASSVGTHGYGYTF
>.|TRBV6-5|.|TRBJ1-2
TGTGCCAGCACTGGAGAAGACAGAAACTATGGCTACACCTTC
CASTGEDRNYGYTF
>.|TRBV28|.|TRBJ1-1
TGTGCCAGCAGTTTATTGGGGACTGAAGCTTTCTTT
CASSLLGTEAFF
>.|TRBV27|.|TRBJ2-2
TGTGCCAGCAGTTTACGGGGTGCGGAGGAGCTGTTTTTT
CASSLRGAEELFF
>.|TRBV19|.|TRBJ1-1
TGTGCCAGTAGTATAGATGGGACAAGGTGGGCGGACACTGAAGCTTTCTTT
CASSIDGTRWADTEAFF
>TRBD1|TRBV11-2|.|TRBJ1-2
TGTGCCAGCCAGGTCGACAGGGACTATGGCTACACCTTC
CASQVDRDYGYTF
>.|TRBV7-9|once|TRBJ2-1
TGTGCCAGCAGCTTAGAAGTAGGGCAGTTCTTC
CASSLEVGQFF
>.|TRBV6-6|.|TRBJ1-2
TGTGCCAGCAGTTACAACTATGGCTACACCTTC
CASSYNYGYTF
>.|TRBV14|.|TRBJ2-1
TGTGCCAGCAGCCAAGAGGTTTTCACAATCCACAATGAGCAGTTCTTC
CASSQEVFTIHNEQFF
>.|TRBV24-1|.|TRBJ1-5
TGTGCCACCACCGGAAGGGTTTCGAATCAGCCCCAGCATTTT
CATTGRVSNQPQHF
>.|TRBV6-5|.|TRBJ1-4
TGTGCCAGCAGTTACTCGGGACCCAATGGTAATGAAAAACTGTTTTTT
CASSYSGPNGNEKLFF
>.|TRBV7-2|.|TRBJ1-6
TGTGCCAGCAGCCTAGGGGGTTCCTATAATTCACCCCTCCACTTT
CASSLGGSYNSPLHF
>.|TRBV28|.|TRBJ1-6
TGTGCCAGCAGCATGCGGGACACCCTAGGGAATTCACCCCTCCACTTT
CASSMRDTLGNSPLHF
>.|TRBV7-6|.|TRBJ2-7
TGTGCCAGCAGCTTAGGAAGCGGTCCCTACGAGCAGTACTTC
CASSLGSGPYEQYF
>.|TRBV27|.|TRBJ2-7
TGTGCCAGCAGTCCTCCGCCCCACGGACGAGACGAGCAGTACTTC
CASSPPPHGRDEQYF
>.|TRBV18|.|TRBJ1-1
TGTGCCAGCTCACCACTCCTCACAGGGTCCACTGAAGCTTTCTTT
CASSPLLTGSTEAFF
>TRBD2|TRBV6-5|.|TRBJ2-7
TGTGCCAGCAGTTACCCCGGACCAGCGGGAGGCGAGCAGTACTTC
CASSYPGPAGGEQYF
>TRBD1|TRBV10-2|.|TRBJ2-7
TGCGCCAGCAGAGAGACAGGGGGCAAAGTCAACGAGCAGTACTTC
CASRETGGKVNEQYF
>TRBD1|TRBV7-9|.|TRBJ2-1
TGTGCCAGCAGCTTAAGCCGTGGGCAGGGGGCCTACAATGAGCAGTTCTTC
CASSLSRGQGAYNEQFF
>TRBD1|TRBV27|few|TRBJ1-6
TGTGCCAGTCCAAGACAGGGGGGTTCACCCCTCCACTTT
CASPRQGGSPLHF
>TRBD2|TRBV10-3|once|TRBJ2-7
TGTGCCATCAGGGGAGGCGCGGGAGAATACGAGCAGTACTTC
CAIRGGAGEYEQYF
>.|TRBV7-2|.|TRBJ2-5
TGTGCCAGCAGCTCCGCGGCCTCGGAGGAGACCCAGTACTTC
CASSSAASEETQYF
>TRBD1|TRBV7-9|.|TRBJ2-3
TGTGCCAGCAGCTTTGGACAGGAGGCCACAGATACGCAGTATTTT
CASSFGQEATDTQYF
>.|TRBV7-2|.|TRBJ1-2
TGTGCCAGCAGCTTAAACAGAGGTTATGGCTACACCTTC
CASSLNRGYGYTF
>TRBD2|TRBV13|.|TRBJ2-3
TGTGCCAGCAGCTTAGGTCTTACTAGCGGGAGTACAGATACGCAGTATTTT
CASSLGLTSGSTDTQYF
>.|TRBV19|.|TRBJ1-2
TGTGCCAGTAGTTTAGGACGTTATGGCTACACCTTC
CASSLGRYGYTF
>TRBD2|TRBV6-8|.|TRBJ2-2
TGTGCCAGCCTCCGTACCGGGACTAGCGCCGGGGAGCTGTTTTTT
CASLRTGTSAGELFF
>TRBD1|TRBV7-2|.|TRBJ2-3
TGTGCCAGCAGCTCACAGGGGTGGGATAGCACAGATACGCAGTATTTT
CASSSQGWDSTDTQYF
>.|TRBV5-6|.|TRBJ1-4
TGTGCCAGCAGCAGGGACGTGAACGAAAAACTGTTTTTT
CASSRDVNEKLFF
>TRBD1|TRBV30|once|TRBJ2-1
TGTGCCTGGAACAGGGGGCTTGAGCAGTTCTTC
CAWNRGLEQFF
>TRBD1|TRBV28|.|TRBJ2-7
TGTGCCAGCAGTTTCCGGGACAGGGCAAAAGGAGAGCAGTACTTC
CASSFRDRAKGEQYF
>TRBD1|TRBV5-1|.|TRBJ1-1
TGCGCCAGCAGCTTCCAGGGGGCCAACACTGAAGCTTTCTTT
CASSFQGANTEAFF
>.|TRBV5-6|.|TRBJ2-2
TGTGCCAGCAGCTTTGGCACCCCCACCGGGGAGCTGTTTTTT
CASSFGTPTGELFF
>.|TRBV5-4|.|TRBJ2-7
TGTGCCAGTGGGCTACGGGAGCGTTACGAGCAGTACTTC
CASGLRERYEQYF
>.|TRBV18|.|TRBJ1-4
TGTGCCAGCTCACTCGGACAGATTAATGAAAAACTGTTTTTT
CASSLGQINEKLFF
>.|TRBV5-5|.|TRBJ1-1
TGTGCCAGCAGCTTGGTTAATTATGAAGCTTTCTTT
CASSLVNYEAFF
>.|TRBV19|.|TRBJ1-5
TGTGCCAGTAGTATCGGGAGGAAAGAGCAGCCCCAGCATTTT
CASSIGRKEQPQHF
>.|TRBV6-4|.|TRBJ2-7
TGTGCCAGCAGTGTGTCGGCAGGACCCCCCTACGAGCAGTACTTC
CASSVSAGPPYEQYF
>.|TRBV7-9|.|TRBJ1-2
TGTGCCAGCAGCTTAGAGGTAGCTAACTATGGCTACACCTTC
CASSLEVANYGYTF
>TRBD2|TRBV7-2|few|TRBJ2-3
TGTGCCAGCAGCCATAGACTAGCGGGAGGCTTAAGCACAGATACGCAGTATTTT
CASSHRLAGGLSTDTQYF
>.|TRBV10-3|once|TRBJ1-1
TGTGCCATCAGTGAGGAAAAGGGTGTGAACACTGAAGCTTTCTTT
CAISEEKGVNTEAFF
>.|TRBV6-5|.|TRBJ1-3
TGTGCCAGCAGTCGAGATGGAAACACCATATATTTT
CASSRDGNTIYF
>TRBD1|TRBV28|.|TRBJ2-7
TGTGCCAGCAGTACCTTGACAGGGGGTGGCGAGCAGTACTTC
CASSTLTGGGEQYF
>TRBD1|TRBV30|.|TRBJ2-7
TGTGCCTGGAGTGTAAGACAGGGGGCAAACGAGCAGTACTTC
CAWSVRQGANEQYF
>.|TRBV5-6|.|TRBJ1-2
TGTGCCAGCAGCGGGACTAACTATGGCTACACCTTC
CASSGTNYGYTF